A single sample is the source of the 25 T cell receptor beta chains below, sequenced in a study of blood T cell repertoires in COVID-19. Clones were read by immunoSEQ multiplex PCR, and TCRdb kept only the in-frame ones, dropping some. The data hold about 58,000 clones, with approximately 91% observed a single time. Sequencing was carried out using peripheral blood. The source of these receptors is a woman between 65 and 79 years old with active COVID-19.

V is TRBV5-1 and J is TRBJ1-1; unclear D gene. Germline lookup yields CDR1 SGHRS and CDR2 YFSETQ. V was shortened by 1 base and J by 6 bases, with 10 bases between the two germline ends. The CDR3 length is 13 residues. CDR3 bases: TGCGCCAGCAGCTTGATCGGGGAAGCTGAAGCTTTCTTT. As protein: CASSLIGEAEAFF.

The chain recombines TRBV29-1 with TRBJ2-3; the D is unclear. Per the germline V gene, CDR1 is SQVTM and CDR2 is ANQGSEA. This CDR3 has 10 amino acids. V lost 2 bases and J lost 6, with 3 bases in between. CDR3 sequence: CSVETDTQYF. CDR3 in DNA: TGCAGCGTTGAAACTGATACGCAGTATTTT.

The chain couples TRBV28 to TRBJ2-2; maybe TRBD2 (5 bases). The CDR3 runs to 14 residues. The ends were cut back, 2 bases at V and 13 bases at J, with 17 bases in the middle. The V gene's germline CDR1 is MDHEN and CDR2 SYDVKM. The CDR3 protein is CASSLGVPEVGLFF. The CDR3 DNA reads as TGTGCCAGCAGTTTAGGGGTTCCGGAGGTTGGGCTGTTTTTT. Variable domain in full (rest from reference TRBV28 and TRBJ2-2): DVKVTQSSRYLVKRTGEKVFLECVQDMDHENMFWYRQDPGLGLRLIYFSYDVKMKEKGDIPEGYSVSREKKERFSLILESASTNQTSMYLCASSLGVPEVGLFFGEGSRLTVL.

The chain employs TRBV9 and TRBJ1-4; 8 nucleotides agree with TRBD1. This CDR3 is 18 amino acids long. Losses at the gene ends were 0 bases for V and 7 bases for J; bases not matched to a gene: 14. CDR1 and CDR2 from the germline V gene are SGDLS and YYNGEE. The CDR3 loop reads CASSVGGTRGRVAEKLFF. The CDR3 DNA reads TGTGCCAGCAGCGTAGGGGGGACCAGGGGGCGAGTCGCTGAAAAACTGTTTTTT.

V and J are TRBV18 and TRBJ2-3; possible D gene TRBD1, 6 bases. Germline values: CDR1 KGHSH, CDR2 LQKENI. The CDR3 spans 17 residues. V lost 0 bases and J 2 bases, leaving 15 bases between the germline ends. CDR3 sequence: CASSPPSGTTFTDTQYF. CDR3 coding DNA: TGTGCCAGCTCACCACCGTCAGGGACAACCTTCACAGATACGCAGTATTTT.

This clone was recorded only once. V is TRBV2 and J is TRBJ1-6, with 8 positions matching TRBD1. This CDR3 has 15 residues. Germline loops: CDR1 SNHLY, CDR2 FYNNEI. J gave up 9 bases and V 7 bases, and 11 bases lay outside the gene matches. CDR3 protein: CASTRRRGQVSPLHF. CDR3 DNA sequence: TGTGCCAGCACGCGTCGCAGGGGGCAGGTTTCACCCCTCCACTTT.

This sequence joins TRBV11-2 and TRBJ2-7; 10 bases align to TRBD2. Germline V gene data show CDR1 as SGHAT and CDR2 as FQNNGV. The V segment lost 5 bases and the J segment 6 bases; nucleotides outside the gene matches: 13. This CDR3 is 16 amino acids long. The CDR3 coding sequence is TGTGCCAGCAGCACGCGAAGTAGCGGGAGGAGGATCGAGCAGTACTTC. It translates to CASSTRSSGRRIEQYF.

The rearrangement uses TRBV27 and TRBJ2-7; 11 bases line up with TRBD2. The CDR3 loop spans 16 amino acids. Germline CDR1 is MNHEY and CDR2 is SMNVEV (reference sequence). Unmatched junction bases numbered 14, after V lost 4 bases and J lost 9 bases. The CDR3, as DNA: TGTGCCAGCAGTTCCACCCGACTAGCGGGGACATTAGGGCAGTACTTC. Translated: CASSSTRLAGTLGQYF.

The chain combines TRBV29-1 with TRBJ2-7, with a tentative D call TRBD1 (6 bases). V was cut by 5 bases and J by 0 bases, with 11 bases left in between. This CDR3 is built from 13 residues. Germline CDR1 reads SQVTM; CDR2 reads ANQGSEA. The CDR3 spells CSVRTVGSYEQYF. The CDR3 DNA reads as TGCAGCGTTCGGACAGTTGGCTCCTACGAGCAGTACTTC.

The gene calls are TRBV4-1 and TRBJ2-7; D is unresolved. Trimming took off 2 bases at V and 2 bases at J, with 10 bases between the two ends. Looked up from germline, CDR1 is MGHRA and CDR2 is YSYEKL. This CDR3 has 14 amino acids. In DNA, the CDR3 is TGCGCCAGCAGCCAACCTCTAGTTCCCTACGAGCAGTACTTC. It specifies CASSQPLVPYEQYF.

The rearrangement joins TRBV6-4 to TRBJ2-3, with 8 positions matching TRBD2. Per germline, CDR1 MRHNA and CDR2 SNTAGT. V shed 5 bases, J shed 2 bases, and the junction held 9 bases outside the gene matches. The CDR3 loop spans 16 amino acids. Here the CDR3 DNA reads TGTGCCAGCAGTCCCCGAGCGGGAGCCCCCACAGATACGCAGTATTTT. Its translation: CASSPRAGAPTDTQYF.

The CDR3 DNA follows: TGTGCCAGCAGCGCCCCGGGAGTGGCAGATACGCAGTATTTT. Protein product: CASSAPGVADTQYF. V usage is TRBV9 and J usage is TRBJ2-3; D might be TRBD2 (6 bases). The germline V gene has CDR1 SGDLS and CDR2 YYNGEE. Deletions cut 3 bases from V and 4 bases from J, with 12 bases between. This CDR3 region has 14 residues.

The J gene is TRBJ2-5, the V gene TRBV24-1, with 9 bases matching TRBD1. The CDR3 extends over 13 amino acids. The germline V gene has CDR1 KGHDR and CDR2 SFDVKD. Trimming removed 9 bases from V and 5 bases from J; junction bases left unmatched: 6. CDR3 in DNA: TGTGCCACCTCTACAGGGGGCGGGGAGACCCAGTACTTC. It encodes CATSTGGGETQYF.

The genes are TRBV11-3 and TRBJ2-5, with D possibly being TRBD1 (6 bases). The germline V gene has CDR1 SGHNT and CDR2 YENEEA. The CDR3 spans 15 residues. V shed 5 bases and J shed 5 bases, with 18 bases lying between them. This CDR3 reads CASSPRGRTAETQYF. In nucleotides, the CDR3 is TGTGCCAGCAGCCCCAGGGGCAGGACGGCGGAGACCCAGTACTTC. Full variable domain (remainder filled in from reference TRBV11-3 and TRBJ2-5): EAGVVQSPRYKIIEKKQPVAFWCNPISGHNTLYWYLQNLGQGPELLIRYENEEAVDDSQLPKDRFSAERLKGVDSTLKIQPAELGDSAVYLCASSPRGRTAETQYFGPGTRLLVL.

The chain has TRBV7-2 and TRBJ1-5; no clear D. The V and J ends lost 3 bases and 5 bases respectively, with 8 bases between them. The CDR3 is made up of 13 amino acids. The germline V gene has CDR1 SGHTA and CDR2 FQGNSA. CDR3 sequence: CASSFRSDQPQHF. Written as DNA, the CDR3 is TGTGCCAGCAGCTTCAGGTCGGATCAGCCCCAGCATTTT.

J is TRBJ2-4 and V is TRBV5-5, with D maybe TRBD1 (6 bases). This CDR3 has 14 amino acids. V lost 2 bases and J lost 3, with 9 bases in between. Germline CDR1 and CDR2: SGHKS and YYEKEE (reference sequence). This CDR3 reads CASSFGQLKNIQYF. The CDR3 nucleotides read TGTGCCAGCAGCTTTGGACAGCTCAAAAACATTCAGTACTTC.

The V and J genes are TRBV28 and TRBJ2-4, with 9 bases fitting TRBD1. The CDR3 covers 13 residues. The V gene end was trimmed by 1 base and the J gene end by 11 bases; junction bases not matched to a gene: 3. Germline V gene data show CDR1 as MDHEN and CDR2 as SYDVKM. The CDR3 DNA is TGTGCCAGCAGTTTATCGGGACAGGGTCTTCAGTACTTC. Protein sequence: CASSLSGQGLQYF.

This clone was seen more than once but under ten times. CDR3 sequence (DNA): TGTGCCAGCAGCTTGGGGACAGGGGGTCCCTACGAGCAGTACTTC. It yields the protein CASSLGTGGPYEQYF. The rearrangement links TRBV7-3 to TRBJ2-7; the match to TRBD1 covers 11 bases. The junction had 3 bases not matched to a gene; V was cut back by 3 bases and J by 2 bases. This CDR3 has 15 amino acids. The V gene's germline CDR1 is SGHTA and CDR2 FQGTGA.

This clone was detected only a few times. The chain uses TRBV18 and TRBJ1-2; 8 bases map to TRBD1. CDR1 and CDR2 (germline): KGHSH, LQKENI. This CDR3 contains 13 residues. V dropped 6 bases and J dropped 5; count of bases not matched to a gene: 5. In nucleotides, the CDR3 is TGTGCCAGCTCTCCGGACAGGGAGTATGGCTACACCTTC. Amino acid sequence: CASSPDREYGYTF.

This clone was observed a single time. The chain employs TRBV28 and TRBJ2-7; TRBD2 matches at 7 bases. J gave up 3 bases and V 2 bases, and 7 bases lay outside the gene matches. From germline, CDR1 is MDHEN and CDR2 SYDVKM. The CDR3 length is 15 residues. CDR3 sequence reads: CASSLLNGGSYEQYF. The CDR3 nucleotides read TGTGCCAGCAGTTTACTAAACGGCGGGAGCTACGAGCAGTACTTC.

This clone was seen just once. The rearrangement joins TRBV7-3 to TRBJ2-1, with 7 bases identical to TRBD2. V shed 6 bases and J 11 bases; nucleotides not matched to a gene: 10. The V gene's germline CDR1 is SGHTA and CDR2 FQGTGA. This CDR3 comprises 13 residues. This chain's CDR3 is CASSPLGGGQQFF. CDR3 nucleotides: TGTGCCAGCAGTCCTCTCGGGGGAGGGCAGCAGTTCTTC.

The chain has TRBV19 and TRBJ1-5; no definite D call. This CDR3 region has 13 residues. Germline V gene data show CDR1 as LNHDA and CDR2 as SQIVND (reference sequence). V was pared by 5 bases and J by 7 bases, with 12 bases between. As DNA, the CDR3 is TGTGCCAGTAGTCGAGGGCCCCGGCAGCCCCAGCATTTT. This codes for CASSRGPRQPQHF. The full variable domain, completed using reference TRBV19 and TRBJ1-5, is DGGITQSPKYLFRKEGQNVTLSCEQNLNHDAMYWYRQDPGQGLRLIYYSQIVNDFQKGDIAEGYSVSREKKESFPLTVTSAQKNPTAFYLCASSRGPRQPQHFGDGTRLSIL.

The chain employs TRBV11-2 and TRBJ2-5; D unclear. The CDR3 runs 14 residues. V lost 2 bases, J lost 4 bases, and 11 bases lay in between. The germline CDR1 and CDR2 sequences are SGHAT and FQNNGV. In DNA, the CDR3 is TGTGCCAGCAGCTTAACACAGTCCCCAGAGACCCAGTACTTC. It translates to CASSLTQSPETQYF.

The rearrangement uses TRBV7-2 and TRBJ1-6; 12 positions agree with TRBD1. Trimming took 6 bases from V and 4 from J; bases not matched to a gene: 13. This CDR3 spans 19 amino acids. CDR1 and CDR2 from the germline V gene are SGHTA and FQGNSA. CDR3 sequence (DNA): TGTGCCAGCAGTCTCCGGGACAGGGGGCTTTGGAGGTATAATTCACCCCTCCACTTT. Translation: CASSLRDRGLWRYNSPLHF.

CDR3 sequence: CASSPGWTDNEQFF. The CDR3 nucleotides read TGTGCCAGCTCACCCGGTTGGACAGACAATGAGCAGTTCTTC. J is TRBJ2-1 and V is TRBV18; possible D gene TRBD1, 6 bases. The V gene's germline CDR1 is KGHSH and CDR2 LQKENI. V lost 3 bases to trimming and J lost 5 bases, with 11 bases between them. CDR3 length equals 14 residues.